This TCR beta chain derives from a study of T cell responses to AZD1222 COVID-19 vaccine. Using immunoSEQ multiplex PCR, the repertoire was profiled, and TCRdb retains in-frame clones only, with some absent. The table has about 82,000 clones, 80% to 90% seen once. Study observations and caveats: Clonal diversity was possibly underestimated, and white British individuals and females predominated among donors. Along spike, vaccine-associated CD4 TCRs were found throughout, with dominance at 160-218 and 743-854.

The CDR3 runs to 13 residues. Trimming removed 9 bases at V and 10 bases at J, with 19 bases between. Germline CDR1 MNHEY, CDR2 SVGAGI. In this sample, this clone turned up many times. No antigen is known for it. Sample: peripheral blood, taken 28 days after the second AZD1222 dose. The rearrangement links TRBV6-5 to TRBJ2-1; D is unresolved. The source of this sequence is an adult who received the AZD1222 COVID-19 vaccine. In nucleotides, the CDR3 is TGTGCCAGAGGATCAAGAGAGGCTGGAGAGCAGTTCTTC. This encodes CARGSREAGEQFF.